This is a list of T cell receptor beta chains from one sample in a study of siplizumab effects on memory and regulatory T cells. This table comes from immunoSEQ multiplex PCR, and its TCRdb copy is limited to in-frame clones, with some not included. The repertoire holds about 110,000 clones, around 92% seen once, with about 0.78% in the top ten. Source material: Tregs sorted from blood. The receptors shown here come from a human donor in good health. Both conserved end residues are part of each CDR3. A D gene is named only where the DNA matches it firmly. The size field is filled for only some rows; it gives once, few, many or a size class.

>TRBV6-6|TRBD1|TRBJ2-7|few
TGTGCCAGCTCCAAATTCCGGGACAGGCCCTACGAGCAGTACTTC
CASSKFRDRPYEQYF
>TRBV15|.|TRBJ2-4|.
TGTGCCACCAGCAGGGATAGCCTGTCTCTATACTTC
CATSRDSLSLYF
>TRBV4-2|.|TRBJ2-5|.
TGTGCCAGCAGCCAAGCCTCGGGGCCAGCGGCGAGACAAGAGACCCAGTACTTC
CASSQASGPAARQETQYF
>TRBV2|.|TRBJ1-5|few
TGTGCCAGCAGACGAGGGAATGATCAGCCCCAGCATTTT
CASRRGNDQPQHF
>TRBV5-6|.|TRBJ2-1|few
TGTGCCAGCAGCTGGGGGCCCAGGGGCTCCCTCGGTAATGAGCAGTTCTTC
CASSWGPRGSLGNEQFF
>TRBV18|TRBD2|TRBJ2-1|.
TGTGCCAGCTCACCCCGACTAGCGGGAGCTAACAATGAGCAGTTCTTC
CASSPRLAGANNEQFF
>TRBV11-3|.|TRBJ2-2|.
TGTGCCAGCAGCTCTATTTCCGGGGAGCTGTTTTTT
CASSSISGELFF
>TRBV7-9|TRBD2|TRBJ2-1|.
TGTGCCAGCAGCTTAGTTACTAGCGCTTCTGAGCAGTTCTTC
CASSLVTSASEQFF
>TRBV19|.|TRBJ1-5|.
TGTGCCAGTAGTATCACTCGGGGTAGGAATCAGCCCCAGCATTTT
CASSITRGRNQPQHF
>TRBV11-3|TRBD2|TRBJ2-1|.
TGTGCCAGCAGCTTAGGATTAGCGGGGGGGGACGGTGAGCAGTTCTTC
CASSLGLAGGDGEQFF
>TRBV6-6|.|TRBJ2-7|.
TGTGCCAGCAGATTTTATCCCCAAGGCTCCTACGAGCAGTACTTC
CASRFYPQGSYEQYF
>TRBV18|.|TRBJ2-3|.
TGTGCCAGCTCACCGGGTAGCGGAAACACAGATACGCAGTATTTT
CASSPGSGNTDTQYF
>TRBV27|TRBD2|TRBJ2-5|.
TGTGCCAGCAGTATGGGACTAGCGGGAGCAGGGGAGACCCAGTACTTC
CASSMGLAGAGETQYF
>TRBV30|.|TRBJ2-5|.
TGTGCCTGGAGGGCCCAAGAGACCCAGTACTTC
CAWRAQETQYF
>TRBV23-1|.|TRBJ2-5|.
TGCGCCAGCAGTCAATGGCAGGACAGAGGGACACAAGAGACCCAGTACTTC
CASSQWQDRGTQETQYF
>TRBV7-9|TRBD1|TRBJ2-5|.
TGTGCCAGCAGCTTGAACTTACAGGGGCGAGAGACCCAGTACTTC
CASSLNLQGRETQYF
>TRBV5-1|.|TRBJ2-3|.
TGCGCCAGCAGCTTGGGTGGGGTTAGCACAGATACGCAGTATTTT
CASSLGGVSTDTQYF
>TRBV30|.|TRBJ1-2|few
TGTGCCTGGAGCACCGACGGGAACTATGGCTACACCTTC
CAWSTDGNYGYTF
>TRBV6-5|.|TRBJ1-6|.
TGTGCCAGCAGTTACTCGAGGGATTCATATAATTCACCCCTCCACTTT
CASSYSRDSYNSPLHF
>TRBV7-9|.|TRBJ1-1|.
TGTGCCAGCAGCCTTGACCTAGCGAACACTGAAGCTTTCTTT
CASSLDLANTEAFF
>TRBV2|.|TRBJ2-3|.
TGTGCCAGCAGTGACCACCGACTGAGCACAGATACGCAGTATTTT
CASSDHRLSTDTQYF
>TRBV5-1|TRBD2|TRBJ2-3|.
TGCGCCAGCAGCTTGGGGCTAGCGGGGGGGCGCGATACGCAGTATTTT
CASSLGLAGGRDTQYF
>TRBV5-4|TRBD2|TRBJ2-3|.
TGTGCCAGCAGCTTGGCCGGGGGGGCAACAGATACGCAGTATTTT
CASSLAGGATDTQYF
>TRBV5-1|TRBD1|TRBJ2-1|.
TGCGCCACTCTCCGGGACAGAAACAATGAGCAGTTCTTC
CATLRDRNNEQFF
>TRBV10-3|.|TRBJ2-2|once
TGTGCCATCAGTGAGCGGACAGTCGAGGGGGAGCTGTTTTTT
CAISERTVEGELFF
>TRBV20-1|.|TRBJ2-5|.
TGCAGTGCTCGGGCACAAGAGACCCAGTACTTC
CSARAQETQYF
>TRBV5-6|TRBD2|TRBJ2-5|.
TGTGCCAGCAGCTTGGCCGGGAGGGGGCAAGAGACCCAGTACTTC
CASSLAGRGQETQYF
>TRBV11-3|TRBD2|TRBJ2-7|.
TGTGCCAGCAGCTTAAAACTAGCGGGAGTCGCCGAGCAGTACTTC
CASSLKLAGVAEQYF
>TRBV28|TRBD1|TRBJ2-7|.
TGTGCCAGCAGTTTGCCGGGGACAGGAGGCTACGAGCAGTACTTC
CASSLPGTGGYEQYF
>TRBV5-1|TRBD2|TRBJ2-2|.
TGCGCCAGCAGCTCCGGGAGGGGACAGAACACCGGGGAGCTGTTTTTT
CASSSGRGQNTGELFF
>TRBV15|.|TRBJ2-3|.
TGTGCCACCAGCAGAGATCGTTTGCGGGCGCTGTATTTT
CATSRDRLRALYF
>TRBV5-1|.|TRBJ1-4|.
TGCGCCAGCAGAGAGATCACAACTAATGAAAAACTGTTTTTT
CASREITTNEKLFF
>TRBV18|.|TRBJ2-1|.
TGTGCCAGCTTCCTAGGGGGAGCCGATGAGCAGTTCTTC
CASFLGGADEQFF
>TRBV7-8|.|TRBJ2-5|.
TGTGCCAGCAGCTTCAGGGGGGGCTTGGAGACCCAGTACTTC
CASSFRGGLETQYF
>TRBV27|TRBD2|TRBJ2-3|.
TGTGCCAGCAGTTTAAACGGGGGGGCTGGAGATACGCAGTATTTT
CASSLNGGAGDTQYF
>TRBV5-1|.|TRBJ1-1|.
TGCGCCAGCAGCCCCCTCTTGGTAGGAAGGGAGAACACTGAAGCTTTCTTT
CASSPLLVGRENTEAFF
>TRBV7-9|TRBD2|TRBJ2-3|.
TGTGCCAGCAGCTCCCCGGGACTAGCAAAAGGGTCTACGCAGTATTTT
CASSSPGLAKGSTQYF
>TRBV12-2|.|TRBJ2-1|.
TGTGCAAGTCGCTTAGAGGACAGGGACTACATCAAGAATGAGCAGTTCTTC
CASRLEDRDYIKNEQFF
>TRBV7-2|.|TRBJ2-2|.
TGTGCCAGCAGCTTTAGTCTTGGGTCGCTAGCCCTGTTTTTT
CASSFSLGSLALFF
>TRBV5-1|.|TRBJ1-2|.
TGCGCCAGCAGCTTTAGGAGGGGGAGGACTAGTGGCTACACCTTC
CASSFRRGRTSGYTF
>TRBV5-1|.|TRBJ2-7|.
TGCGCCAGCAGCTTGGAGGGTAGCGGCTACGAGCAGTACTTC
CASSLEGSGYEQYF
>TRBV19|.|TRBJ2-1|once
TGTGCCAGTAGTATTTACCCACCCGCGGCGGGAAGTAGTTATGAGCAGTTCTTC
CASSIYPPAAGSSYEQFF
>TRBV11-2|TRBD2|TRBJ2-3|.
TGTGCCAGCAGCTCCCAGGGAGCGGGGGGGCTTGGTACGCAGTATTTT
CASSSQGAGGLGTQYF
>TRBV10-1|.|TRBJ1-5|.
TGCGCCAGATCCTCGGACAGATTTTTGGATCAGCCCCAGCATTTT
CARSSDRFLDQPQHF
>TRBV5-1|TRBD2|TRBJ2-1|.
TGCGCCAGCAGCTTAGGGGGACTAGCCACGAGCTCCTACAATGAGCAGTTCTTC
CASSLGGLATSSYNEQFF
>TRBV5-1|.|TRBJ1-2|.
TGCGCCAGCAGCCCAAACCGAGGGGGGGCCTACACCTTC
CASSPNRGGAYTF
>TRBV9|TRBD2|TRBJ2-3|.
TGTGCCAGCAGCGTAGTGGGACTAGCGGGAGGGCCCACAGATACGCAGTATTTT
CASSVVGLAGGPTDTQYF
>TRBV6-1|.|TRBJ2-7|.
TGTGCCAGCGCTCAAACCTACGAGCAGTACTTC
CASAQTYEQYF
>TRBV7-2|.|TRBJ2-5|.
TGTGCCAGCAGATTCGGGGCGACGAGTGAGACCCAGTACTTC
CASRFGATSETQYF
>TRBV11-2|.|TRBJ1-2|.
TGTGCCAGCAGCTTAGAAAGGGCGGTTGGCGGCTACACCTTC
CASSLERAVGGYTF